The clone carrying this TCR beta chain was counted between two and nine times. Its specificity is not known. The data derive from a study of response to subunit inactivated influenza vaccine. Study observations and caveats: Authors suggested each seasonal flu vaccination may recruit only limited numbers of new T cells.

TCRdb analysed the RT-PCR reads with MiXCR anew, one entry per CDR3 protein. The table shows 600,000 to 850,000 distinct CDR3 sequences, with 12% to 15% occurring only once. Trimming left V 6 bases short and J 2 bases short, with 10 bases between. The CDR3 covers 13 residues. Germline-derived CDR1 and CDR2 are SGDLS and YYNGEE. The specimen was PBMCs from blood, collected 14 to 15 days before vaccination. This chain joins TRBV9 and TRBJ2-3; D gene unclear. The receptor was isolated from a man between 45 and 60 years old who received an inactivated influenza vaccine. The CDR3 sequence: CASKYTHTDTQYF. CDR3 nucleotide sequence: TGTGCCAGCAAATATACCCACACAGATACGCAGTATTTT.